The 17 T cell receptor beta chains presented below share a single source sample, sequenced in a study of T cell changes during pregnancy in multiple sclerosis (dated by TCRdb to between 2018 and 2021). Library prep was done by the immunoSEQ multiplex PCR assay. TCRdb took this table from immuneACCESS and kept in-frame rearrangements with V and J called. Such tables lack part of the clones; where checked against another copy, unresolved V genes explain under half of the gap, and the rest is unexplained. The table for this sample lists 80,000 or so clones; about 91% of them were counted only once. The top ten hold about 2.5% of the sample. Here the sequenced sample was peripheral blood, taken before pregnancy. The receptors come from a female donor with multiple sclerosis, enrolled in a pregnancy study.

The chain recombines TRBV11-2 with TRBJ2-7; possible D gene TRBD2, 5 bases. The V end was cut by 2 bases, the J end by 2 bases, with 10 bases between. From germline, CDR1 is SGHAT and CDR2 FQNNGV. The CDR3 has 14 amino acids. The CDR3 coding sequence is TGTGCCAGCAGCTTAACGGGGTTTCCCTACGAGCAGTACTTC. Its translation: CASSLTGFPYEQYF. Complete variable domain (other parts from reference TRBV11-2 and TRBJ2-7): EAGVAQSPRYKIIEKRQSVAFWCNPISGHATLYWYQQILGQGPKLLIQFQNNGVVDDSQLPKDRFSAERLKGVDSTLKIQPAKLEDSAVYLCASSLTGFPYEQYFGPGTRLTVT.

This rearrangement joins TRBV14 to TRBJ1-4; D uncertain. V gave up 0 bases and J gave up 10 bases, with 6 bases separating them. Germline V lookup: CDR1 SGHDN, CDR2 FVKESK. The CDR3 is made up of 12 amino acids. This CDR3 reads CASSQDHRKLFF. CDR3 nucleotides: TGTGCCAGCAGCCAAGATCATAGAAAACTGTTTTTT.

The chain couples TRBV9 to TRBJ1-1; D is unresolved. Per germline, CDR1 SGDLS and CDR2 YYNGEE. V was clipped by 1 base and J by 1 base, with 8 bases between them. This CDR3 region has 14 residues. The CDR3 reads CASSVLSENTEAFF. In nucleotides, the CDR3 is TGTGCCAGCAGCGTACTATCCGAGAACACTGAAGCTTTCTTT. Full variable domain (remainder filled in from reference TRBV9 and TRBJ1-1): DSGVTQTPKHLITATGQRVTLRCSPRSGDLSVYWYQQSLDQGLQFLIQYYNGEERAKGNILERFSAQQFPDLHSELNLSSLELGDSALYFCASSVLSENTEAFFGQGTRLTVV.

V usage is TRBV2 and J usage is TRBJ1-1; the D gene is possibly TRBD1 (5 bases). V was clipped by 10 bases and J by 1 base, with 19 bases between them. This CDR3 region has 15 residues. CDR1 is SNHLY, CDR2 FYNNEI, per germline. DNA for the CDR3: TGTGCCACTATAGAGATCCACGGACAGAACACTGAAGCTTTCTTT. Its protein is CATIEIHGQNTEAFF. Using reference TRBV2 and TRBJ1-1 for the parts outside the CDR3, the full variable domain is EPEVTQTPSHQVTQMGQEVILRCVPISNHLYFYWYRQILGQKVEFLVSFYNNEISEKSEIFDDQFSVERPDGSNFTLKIRSTKLEDSAMYFCATIEIHGQNTEAFFGQGTRLTVV.

The chain combines TRBV10-3 with TRBJ2-3; TRBD1 matches 9 bases. V lost 0 bases to trimming and J lost 6 bases; unmatched junction nucleotides: 13. The CDR3 has 18 residues. In germline, CDR1 is ENHRY, CDR2 SYGVKD. CDR3 nucleotide sequence: TGTGCCATCAGTGAGTCTCGCCGACCGGGACAGGGTAGGGATACGCAGTATTTT. Its protein is CAISESRRPGQGRDTQYF.

The chain joins TRBV19 to TRBJ2-7, with TRBD2 matching over 12 bases. Germline CDR1 and CDR2: LNHDA and SQIVND (reference sequence). The CDR3 is made up of 14 amino acids. Trimming removed 5 bases from V and 7 bases from J; junction bases left unmatched: 6. The CDR3 protein is CASSRTSGRIEQYF. CDR3 DNA: TGTGCCAGTAGTCGAACTAGCGGGAGGATTGAGCAGTACTTC.

The V gene is TRBV27, the J gene TRBJ2-7, with 12 bases matching TRBD1. This CDR3 contains 15 residues. Germline trimming cut 5 bases from V and 6 bases from J; bases unmatched to any gene: 8. Germline CDR1 is MNHEY and CDR2 is SMNVEV (reference sequence). The CDR3 DNA reads TGTGCCAGCAGTCCATCCGGGACAGGGGGCTCCGAGCAGTACTTC. Its protein is CASSPSGTGGSEQYF.

The chain employs TRBV27 and TRBJ1-1, with D possibly TRBD1 on 6 matching bases. The CDR3 runs 16 residues. V lost 1 base to trimming and J lost 4 bases, with 16 bases between them. Germline assignment: CDR1 MNHEY and CDR2 SMNVEV (reference sequence). The CDR3 is CASSLFYRGGSTEAFF. The CDR3 DNA reads TGTGCCAGCAGTTTATTCTATAGGGGGGGATCCACTGAAGCTTTCTTT.

The J gene is TRBJ2-3, the V gene TRBV18, with a weak D call TRBD1 (6 bases). The CDR3 has 15 amino acids. Germline V gene data show CDR1 as KGHSH and CDR2 as LQKENI. V dropped 1 base and J dropped 11 bases, with 19 bases sitting between them. CDR3 bases: TGTGCCAGCTCACCACTGATCATTCCTCAGGGGTTGCAGTATTTT. Translation: CASSPLIIPQGLQYF.

The genes are TRBV14 and TRBJ2-2; D uncertain. This CDR3 is built from 13 residues. The germline gives CDR1 SGHDN, CDR2 FVKESK. With 2 bases removed from V and 8 bases from J, the gap between germline ends came to 9 bases. CDR3 sequence reads: CASSQLPTGELFF. CDR3 bases: TGTGCCAGCAGCCAACTCCCCACAGGGGAGCTGTTTTTT.

CDR3 nucleotide sequence: TGTGCCAGCAGCGCCCCACCTAGTTTTGGTGAGCAGTTCTTC. It translates to CASSAPPSFGEQFF. The chain joins TRBV7-2 to TRBJ2-1; no clear D gene. Deletions cut 5 bases from V and 9 bases from J, with 17 bases between. This CDR3 has 14 amino acids. CDR1 is SGHTA, CDR2 FQGNSA, per germline.

The chain carries TRBV18 and TRBJ2-1; maybe TRBD1 (6 bases). The CDR3 totals 15 residues. V lost 2 bases to trimming and J lost 9 bases, with 17 bases between them. CDR1 and CDR2 from the germline V gene are KGHSH and LQKENI. The CDR3 nucleotides are TGTGCCAGCTCACCAGGTCCCTTACAGGGAGTTGAGCAGTTCTTC. Translating it yields CASSPGPLQGVEQFF.

This chain uses TRBV7-2 with TRBJ1-5; maybe TRBD1 (6 bases). Trimming pared 11 bases from V and 5 bases from J, leaving 13 bases between. The CDR3 spans 12 residues. The germline gives CDR1 SGHTA, CDR2 FQGNSA. The DNA for the CDR3 is TGTGCCTCGGGACAAAGAGATCAGCCCCAGCATTTT. Translated: CASGQRDQPQHF.

A note on this clone: At one end the junction does not follow the germline gene, possibly because of a read error. CDR3 region: CASSYPPGTEGLPGLF. In nucleotides, the CDR3 is TGTGCCAGCAGTTATCCTCCAGGGACAGAGGGACTCCCGGGTTTGTTT. The rearrangement joins TRBV6-6 to TRBJ2-3, with a weak D call TRBD1 (7 bases). Germline assignment: CDR1 MNHNY and CDR2 SVGAGI (reference sequence). CDR3 size: 16 residues.

The chain couples TRBV7-3 to TRBJ2-7; 8 bases match TRBD2. Per germline, CDR1 SGHTA and CDR2 FQGTGA. The CDR3 has 15 residues. J was trimmed by 2 bases and V by 6 bases; bases with no gene match: 9. The CDR3 loop reads CASSRGAGGTYEQYF. In DNA form, the CDR3 reads TGTGCCAGCAGTAGGGGGGCGGGAGGAACCTACGAGCAGTACTTC.

This rearrangement joins TRBV19 to TRBJ1-5; 8 bases map to TRBD1. The V gene's germline CDR1 is LNHDA and CDR2 SQIVND (reference sequence). V was clipped by 8 bases and J by 0 bases; unmatched bases: 6. The CDR3 has 15 residues. The CDR3 DNA reads as TGTGCCAGTCGAACAGGGGGTAATAGCAATCAGCCCCAGCATTTT. This gives the protein CASRTGGNSNQPQHF.

About this clone: The sample holds other DNA sequences that translate to the same CDR3. The chain combines TRBV19 with TRBJ1-1; weak D call: TRBD1 (5 bases). This CDR3 is built from 14 residues. The V end was cut by 3 bases, the J end by 0 bases, with 8 bases between. Germline-derived CDR1 and CDR2 are LNHDA and SQIVND (reference sequence). The CDR3 nucleotides read TGTGCCAGTAGTATCACAGGCGTGAACACTGAAGCTTTCTTT. Protein product: CASSITGVNTEAFF.